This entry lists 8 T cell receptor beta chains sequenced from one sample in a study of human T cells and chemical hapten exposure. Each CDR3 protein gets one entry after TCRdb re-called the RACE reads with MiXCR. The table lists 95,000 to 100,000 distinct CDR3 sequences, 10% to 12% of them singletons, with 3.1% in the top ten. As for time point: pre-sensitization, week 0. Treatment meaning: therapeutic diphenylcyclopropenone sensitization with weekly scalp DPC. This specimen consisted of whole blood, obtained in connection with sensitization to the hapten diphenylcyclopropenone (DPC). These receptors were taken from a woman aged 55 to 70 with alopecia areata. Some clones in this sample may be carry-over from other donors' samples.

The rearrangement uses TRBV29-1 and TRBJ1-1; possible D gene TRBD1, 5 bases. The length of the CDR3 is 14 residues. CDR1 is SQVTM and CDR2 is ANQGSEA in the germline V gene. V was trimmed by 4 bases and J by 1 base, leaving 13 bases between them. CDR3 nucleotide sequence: TGCAGCGTTGTTGTTCCAGGGAGGAACACTGAAGCTTTCTTT. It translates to CSVVVPGRNTEAFF.

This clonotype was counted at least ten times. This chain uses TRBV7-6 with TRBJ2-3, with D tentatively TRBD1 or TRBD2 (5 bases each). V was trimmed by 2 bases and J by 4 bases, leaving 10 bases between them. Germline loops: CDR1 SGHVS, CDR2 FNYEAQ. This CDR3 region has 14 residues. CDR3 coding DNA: TGTGCCAGCAGCTTATCGATGGGGGCAGATACGCAGTATTTT. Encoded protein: CASSLSMGADTQYF. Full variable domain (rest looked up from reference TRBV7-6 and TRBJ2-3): GAGVSQSPRYKVTKRGQDVALRCDPISGHVSLYWYRQALGQGPEFLTYFNYEAQQDKSGLPNDRFSAERPEGSISTLTIQRTEQRDSAMYRCASSLSMGADTQYFGPGTRLTVL.

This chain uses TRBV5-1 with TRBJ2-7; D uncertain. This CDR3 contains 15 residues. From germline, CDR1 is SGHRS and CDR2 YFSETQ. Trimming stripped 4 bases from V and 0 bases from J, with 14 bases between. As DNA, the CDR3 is TGCGCCAGCAGCGTCGGAGACGCGAGCTCCTACGAGCAGTACTTC. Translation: CASSVGDASSYEQYF. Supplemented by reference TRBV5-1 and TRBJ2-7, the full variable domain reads KAGVTQTPRYLIKTRGQQVTLSCSPISGHRSVSWYQQTPGQGLQFLFEYFSETQRNKGNFPGRFSGRQFSNSRSEMNVSTLELGDSALYLCASSVGDASSYEQYFGPGTRLTVT.

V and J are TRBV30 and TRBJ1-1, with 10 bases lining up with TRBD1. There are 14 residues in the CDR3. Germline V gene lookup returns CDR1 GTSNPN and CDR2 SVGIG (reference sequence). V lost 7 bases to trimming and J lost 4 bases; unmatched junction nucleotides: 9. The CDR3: CALIRRDRGTEAFF. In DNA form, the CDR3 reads TGTGCCTTAATTAGACGGGACAGGGGCACTGAAGCTTTCTTT.

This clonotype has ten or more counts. As DNA, the CDR3 is TGTGCCAGCAGTTTCGGTGGTAGAAATAATTCACCCCTCCACTTT. This translates into CASSFGGRNNSPLHF. V is TRBV6-5 and J is TRBJ1-6; D not resolved. V lost 4 bases and J lost 5, with 12 bases in between. CDR3 length: 15 residues. Per germline, CDR1 MNHEY and CDR2 SVGAGI.

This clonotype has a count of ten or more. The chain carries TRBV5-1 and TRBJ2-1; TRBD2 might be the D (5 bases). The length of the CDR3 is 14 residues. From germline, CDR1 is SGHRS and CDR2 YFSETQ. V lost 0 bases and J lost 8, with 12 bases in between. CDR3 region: CASSLGQEVDEQFF. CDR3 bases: TGCGCCAGCAGCTTGGGCCAGGAGGTGGATGAGCAGTTCTTC.

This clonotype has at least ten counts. The CDR3 coding sequence is TGCAGTGCCACAAGACAGGCTGAAGCTTTCTTT. This translates into CSATRQAEAFF. The chain uses TRBV20-1 and TRBJ1-1, with a tentative D call TRBD1 (6 bases). The length of the CDR3 is 11 residues. The V gene lost 6 bases and the J gene lost 6 bases, with 11 bases spanning the gap. Per germline, CDR1 DFQATT and CDR2 SNEGSKA (reference sequence).

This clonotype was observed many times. CDR3: CASRFQWNTEAFF. CDR3 sequence (DNA): TGTGCCAGCAGATTTCAATGGAACACTGAAGCTTTCTTT. V and J are TRBV27 and TRBJ1-1; D ambiguous. CDR3 length equals 13 residues. Trimming stripped 6 bases from V and 1 base from J, with 9 bases between. Germline V gene data show CDR1 as MNHEY and CDR2 as SMNVEV (reference sequence).